The 8 T cell receptor beta chains reported below all come from one sample, sequenced in a study of cytomegalovirus exposure and HLA in healthy donors. Libraries were prepared by immunoSEQ multiplex PCR; TCRdb keeps only in-frame clonotypes and omits some of them. The sample has 250,000 to 400,000 clones, 70% to 90% seen once. Sequenced input: PBMCs. The origin of the receptors is a man younger than 40 in good health and CMV-seronegative.

V is TRBV6-6 and J is TRBJ1-2, with D perhaps matching TRBD1 (6 bases). Germline V gene lookup returns CDR1 MNHNY and CDR2 SVGAGI (reference sequence). This CDR3 contains 15 residues. Trimming removed 0 bases from V and 7 bases from J, with 15 bases in between. The CDR3, as DNA: TGTGCCAGCAGTTACTCGACCAGGGGTTATGGTGGCTACACCTTC. It yields the protein CASSYSTRGYGGYTF.

The gene calls are TRBV7-2 and TRBJ1-2; D is undetermined. The CDR3 loop spans 13 amino acids. Germline lookup yields CDR1 SGHTA and CDR2 FQGNSA. V was shortened by 3 bases and J by 4 bases, with 9 bases between the two germline ends. CDR3 DNA: TGTGCCAGCAGCTTGGAGAGGCTCTATGGCTACACCTTC. It yields the protein CASSLERLYGYTF.

This chain connects TRBV13 to TRBJ1-1, with 8 bases aligning to TRBD1. The J segment lost 11 bases and the V segment lost 7 bases, leaving 15 bases of the junction unmatched. Germline V gene lookup returns CDR1 PRHDT and CDR2 FYEKMQ (reference sequence). The CDR3 is 14 amino acids. The CDR3: CASTLQAGQAVAFF. For the CDR3, the DNA is TGTGCCAGCACTCTACAGGCGGGACAGGCGGTTGCTTTCTTT.

The rearrangement uses TRBV2 and TRBJ2-1; 10 bases agree with TRBD2. Germline-derived CDR1 and CDR2 are SNHLY and FYNNEI. V was clipped by 2 bases and J by 8 bases; unmatched bases: 12. CDR3 size: 17 residues. The CDR3 DNA reads as TGTGCCAGCAGTGAATATCTAGCGGGGGCCGCTGGGGATGAGCAGTTCTTC. It codes for CASSEYLAGAAGDEQFF.

The V call is TRBV5-1, the J call TRBJ1-1; D remains ambiguous. The CDR3 runs 13 residues. V was cut by 2 bases and J by 6 bases, with 11 bases left in between. In germline, CDR1 is SGHRS, CDR2 YFSETQ. The CDR3 reads CASSFGSQAEAFF. The CDR3 region has the DNA TGCGCCAGCAGCTTTGGGAGCCAGGCTGAAGCTTTCTTT.

This sequence joins TRBV9 and TRBJ2-1; D is unclear. This CDR3 region has 15 residues. Germline V gives CDR1 SGDLS, CDR2 YYNGEE. The V end was cut by 1 base, the J end by 0 bases, with 8 bases between. CDR3 in amino acids: CASSVLPTSYNEQFF. CDR3 nucleotides: TGTGCCAGCAGCGTACTGCCTACCTCCTACAATGAGCAGTTCTTC.

The chain has TRBV11-2 and TRBJ2-7; tentative D call: TRBD2 (6 bases). Germline loops: CDR1 SGHAT, CDR2 FQNNGV. The CDR3 runs 16 residues. Trimming stripped 1 base from V and 1 base from J, with 14 bases between. This CDR3 is CASSLVGTRPSYEQYF. CDR3 DNA: TGTGCCAGCAGCTTAGTCGGGACTCGTCCTTCCTACGAGCAGTACTTC.

J is TRBJ1-1 and V is TRBV12-5; no firm D call. From germline, CDR1 is LGHNT and CDR2 FRNRAP. V was pared by 6 bases and J by 4 bases, with 6 bases between. This CDR3 comprises 11 residues. The CDR3 sequence is CASGRSTEAFF. CDR3 DNA: TGTGCTAGTGGGCGGAGCACTGAAGCTTTCTTT.